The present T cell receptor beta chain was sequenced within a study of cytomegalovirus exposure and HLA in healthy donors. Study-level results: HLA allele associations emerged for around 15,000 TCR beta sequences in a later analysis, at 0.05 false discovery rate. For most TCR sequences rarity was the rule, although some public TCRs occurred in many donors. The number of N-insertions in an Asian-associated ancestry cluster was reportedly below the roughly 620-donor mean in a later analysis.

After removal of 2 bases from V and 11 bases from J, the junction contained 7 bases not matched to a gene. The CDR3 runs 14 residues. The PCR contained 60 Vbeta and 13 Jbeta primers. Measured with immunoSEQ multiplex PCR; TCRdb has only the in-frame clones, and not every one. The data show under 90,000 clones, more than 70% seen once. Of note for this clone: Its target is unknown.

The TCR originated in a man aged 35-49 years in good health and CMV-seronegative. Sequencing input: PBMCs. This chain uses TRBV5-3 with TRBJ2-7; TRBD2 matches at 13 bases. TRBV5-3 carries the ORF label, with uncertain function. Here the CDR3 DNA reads TGTGCCAGAAGCTTTCCGGGACTAGCGGGGTCGAAGTACTTC. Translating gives CARSFPGLAGSKYF.